This T cell receptor (beta chain) was identified during a study of preoperative IRX-2 immunotherapy in early breast cancer. The treatment was: preoperative locoregional IRX-2 cytokine immunotherapy. Preoperative locoregional IRX-2 cytokine immunotherapy was tested in the phase Ib source study. Germline assignment: CDR1 LGHNT and CDR2 FRNRAP. This CDR3 has 14 residues. Clones were sequenced by immunoSEQ multiplex PCR, and TCRdb holds only the in-frame ones, with some missing. The table includes approximately 11,000 clones, roughly 80% detected once. The sequence derives from a human donor with breast cancer. The V gene is TRBV12-5, the J gene TRBJ1-2, with D unresolved. The material sequenced was lymph node tissue, taken before IRX-2 immunotherapy. CDR3 in DNA: TGTGCCAGTCGCGACGTAAATCAGTTATATGGCTACACCTTC. It encodes CASRDVNQLYGYTF. Full variable domain (rest looked up from reference TRBV12-5 and TRBJ1-2): DARVTQTPRHKVTEMGQEVTMRCQPILGHNTVFWYRQTMMQGLELLAYFRNRAPLDDSGMPKDRFSAEMPDATLATLKIQPSEPRDSAVYFCASRDVNQLYGYTFGSGTRLTVV.